This TCR beta chain originates from a study of blood T cell repertoires in COVID-19. At the level of the study: COVID-19 samples from acute and convalescent phases originated in the United States, Italy and Spain.

The CDR3 is made up of 16 amino acids. The ends lost 1 base at V and 7 bases at J; junction bases unmatched: 4. Looked up from germline, CDR1 is LGHDT and CDR2 is YNNKEL (reference sequence). The method was immunoSEQ multiplex PCR; TCRdb's version includes in-frame clones alone and lacks a portion of them. Of a few hundred thousand clones in the sample, approximately 89% were seen once. The chain couples TRBV3-1 (or the pseudogene TRBV3-2) to TRBJ1-4, with 12 positions matching TRBD1. This TCR was sampled from a woman aged 25 to 45 with COVID-19, enrolled during active disease. Sequenced material: peripheral blood. The CDR3 DNA reads TGTGCCAGCAGCCAAGGGGGGACAGGGGGCTTTGAAAAACTGTTTTTT. It is translated as CASSQGGTGGFEKLFF.